The rows below give T cell receptor beta chains drawn from one sample of a study of blood T cell repertoires in COVID-19. Sequencing used immunoSEQ multiplex PCR; TCRdb keeps in-frame clones, though not all of them. The table records roughly 100,000 clones, about 86% of them present only once. Sequenced: peripheral blood. The receptors were gathered from a man older than 75 with acute or convalescent COVID-19. Both conserved end residues are part of each CDR3. The D gene is left open where the match is weak. A row's size may be missing; if present it is once, few, many or a size class.

j_call,d_call,v_call,clone_size,cdr3_nt,cdr3_aa
TRBJ1-5,-,TRBV6-2/TRBV6-3,-,TGTGCCAGCAGTTCAATGACAGGACCCTATAGCAATCAGCCCCAGCATTTT,CASSSMTGPYSNQPQHF
TRBJ2-7,TRBD1,TRBV29-1,-,TGCAGCGTCCGACAGGGGAATTCCCCCTTGTCCCAGTACTTC,CSVRQGNSPLSQYF
TRBJ2-7,-,TRBV2,few,TGTGCCACCGAAGGGCGGGGTGACCGCGAGCAGTACTTC,CATEGRGDREQYF
TRBJ2-7,-,TRBV15,-,TGTGCCACCAGCCCCCAGGGTCGGGAGCAGTACTTC,CATSPQGREQYF
TRBJ1-6,-,TRBV7-9,-,TGTGCCAGCGGCTTACGGGACTCCTATAATTCACCCCTCCACTTT,CASGLRDSYNSPLHF
TRBJ1-2,-,TRBV2,few,TGTGCCAGCAGTGACCTTACAACCTCTGCCTATGGCTACACCTTC,CASSDLTTSAYGYTF
TRBJ1-1,-,TRBV6-5,-,TGTGCCAGCACATCAGTGACTGAAGCTTTCTTT,CASTSVTEAFF
TRBJ2-7,-,TRBV28,-,TGTGCCACCCGAGGGCGTACCTACGAGCAGTACTTC,CATRGRTYEQYF
TRBJ2-3,-,TRBV29-1,once,TGCAGCGTTTCTGCCAGATACCCCCAGAGCACAGATACGCAGTATTTT,CSVSARYPQSTDTQYF
TRBJ2-2,-,TRBV11-2,-,TGTGCCAGCAGCTTATCCTGGGAGCTGTTTTTT,CASSLSWELFF
TRBJ1-1,-,TRBV11-1,-,TGTGCCAGCAGCTTCCAGTTAATGAACACTGAAGCTTTCTTT,CASSFQLMNTEAFF
TRBJ2-7,-,TRBV29-1,-,TGCAGCGTCGCAGGGCAGGAGCACCGGACCCACCTACGCGAGCAGTACTTC,CSVAGQEHRTHLREQYF
TRBJ1-4,TRBD1,TRBV2,-,TGTGCCAGCACCAGAGACCGACAGGGTAGATTCGGAAAACTGTTTTTT,CASTRDRQGRFGKLFF
TRBJ2-3,-,TRBV5-1,once,TGCGCCAGCAGCTTTGCGGCAGATACGCAGTATTTT,CASSFAADTQYF
TRBJ1-2,-,TRBV29-1,many,TGCAGCGTTGACTTACAGGGCACTAGCTATGGCTACACCTTC,CSVDLQGTSYGYTF
TRBJ1-5,-,TRBV5-1,-,TGCGCCAGCAGCGCAACAGGGATGCAGCCCCAGCATTTT,CASSATGMQPQHF
TRBJ2-7,-,TRBV7-2,-,TGTGCCAGCAGCGGGTTCGGGGGTCAGTACTTC,CASSGFGGQYF
TRBJ1-2,TRBD1,TRBV5-1,-,TGCGCCAGCAGCTTTGCCGGGACAGGCTATGGCTACACCTTC,CASSFAGTGYGYTF
TRBJ2-1,-,TRBV9,once,TGTGCCAGCAGCCCGCGACACCTTCTGTACAATGAGCAGTTCTTC,CASSPRHLLYNEQFF
TRBJ1-6,-,TRBV29-1,-,-,CSVGTGTAIHF
TRBJ2-7,TRBD1,TRBV6-5,once,TGTGCCAGCACCCGACAGGGAGTGAACGAGCAGTACTTC,CASTRQGVNEQYF
TRBJ1-1,-,TRBV11-2,-,TGTGCCAGCAGCTTAGGAGTGGGCCAGAACACTGAAGCTTTCTTT,CASSLGVGQNTEAFF
TRBJ2-5,TRBD1,TRBV5-1,few,TGCGCCAGCAGCCCCGGACAGGGAGGAGAGACCCAGTACTTC,CASSPGQGGETQYF
TRBJ2-6,-,TRBV28,-,TGTGCCATACGGAGGGGGCCTGGGGCCAACGTCCTGACTTTC,CAIRRGPGANVLTF
TRBJ1-2,TRBD1,TRBV7-2,-,TGTGCCAGCAGCACCGGGACAGGGAACTATGGCTACACCTTC,CASSTGTGNYGYTF
TRBJ2-2,-,TRBV4-2,-,TGTGCCAGCAGCCCTAGGGGCGGGGAGCTGTTTTTT,CASSPRGGELFF
TRBJ2-7,-,TRBV29-1,-,TGCAGCGTTTCCCGGACTGCATCCTACGAGCAGTACTTC,CSVSRTASYEQYF
TRBJ2-5,TRBD1,TRBV29-1,once,TGCAGCGCGTGGACAGGGGGGGAGACCCAGTACTTC,CSAWTGGETQYF
TRBJ1-1,-,TRBV5-1,-,TGCGCCAGCAGCTTGGGGCTTACAGATATGAACACTGAAGCTTTCTTT,CASSLGLTDMNTEAFF
TRBJ1-1,-,TRBV5-5,-,TGTGCCAGCAGCTTGGAACAGGCGAACACTGAAGCTTTCTTT,CASSLEQANTEAFF
TRBJ2-4,-,TRBV6-2/TRBV6-3,-,TGTGCCAGCAGTTACCCGACAGGACCCGGGTACATTCAGTACTTC,CASSYPTGPGYIQYF
TRBJ2-1,-,TRBV21-1,-,TGTGCCAGCAGCAAAGCTGGGGACCGGGGACAGGGCTACAATGAGCAGTTCTTC,CASSKAGDRGQGYNEQFF
TRBJ2-1,-,TRBV20-1,-,TGCAGTGCCCGGGGGTTCAGTGAGCAGTTCTTC,CSARGFSEQFF
TRBJ1-3,-,TRBV28,few,TGTGCCAGCACCCAGGGCTTTCACTCTGGAAACACCATATATTTT,CASTQGFHSGNTIYF
TRBJ1-3,-,TRBV12-3/TRBV12-4,-,TGTGCCAGCAGTGAGACAGCTCGCAGGACCATATATTTT,CASSETARRTIYF
TRBJ2-2,TRBD1,TRBV6-6,once,TGTGCCAGCAGTTACTCGCAGGGGGTGGCCGGGGAGCTGTTTTTT,CASSYSQGVAGELFF
TRBJ2-1,TRBD2,TRBV28,-,TGTGCCAGCAGTCAGGGCGGGACTACGTGGGGCAATGAGCAGTTCTTC,CASSQGGTTWGNEQFF
TRBJ1-4,TRBD1,TRBV18,few,TGTGCCAGCTCACCACAGGGGGCGGCTAATGAAAAACTGTTTTTT,CASSPQGAANEKLFF
TRBJ2-1,TRBD1,TRBV10-3,-,TGTGCCATCAGTGTAAATAGGCCGGGACAGGGCTACAATGAGCAGTTCTTC,CAISVNRPGQGYNEQFF
TRBJ1-5,-,TRBV18,-,TGTGCCAGCTCACCAGAACGGAATCAGCCCCAGCATTTT,CASSPERNQPQHF
TRBJ2-5,-,TRBV29-1,-,TGCAGCGTTCTCGGGGAGCTCGAGACCCAGTACTTC,CSVLGELETQYF
TRBJ2-2,TRBD2,TRBV19,once,TGTGCCAGTAGTGAGCGGGAGGGCGGAGGGGAGCTGTTTTTT,CASSEREGGGELFF
TRBJ1-5,TRBD1,TRBV28,-,TGTGCCAGCAGTTTATTTCCGGGACAGGGGAATCAGCCCCAGCATTTT,CASSLFPGQGNQPQHF
TRBJ2-2,TRBD1,TRBV2,-,TGTGCCAGCAGTGCTCTACTAATAGGACAGGAGGAGCTGTTTTTT,CASSALLIGQEELFF
TRBJ2-5,TRBD2,TRBV7-9,-,TGTGCCAGCAGATCTAGCGGGAGCTCCGAGACCCAGTACTTC,CASRSSGSSETQYF
TRBJ2-1,-,TRBV7-3,-,TGTGCCAGCAGCCCTAGCTCCTACAATGAGCAGTTCTTC,CASSPSSYNEQFF